A selection of T cell receptor beta chains follows, all from one sample in a study of blood T cell repertoires in COVID-19. Here immunoSEQ multiplex PCR was the method, and the copy in TCRdb shows in-frame clones only, minus some. The table records 200,000 or so clones, 70% to 90% of them present only once. Sequencing input: PBMCs or T cells enriched from blood (not recorded which). These receptors all stem from a woman between 35 and 50 years old with acute COVID-19. The CDR3 runs from the conserved cysteine through the conserved F or W. A D gene is named only where the DNA matches it firmly. Expanded clones are given a class, and other clones once, few, many or no size at all.

v_call: TRBV4-1; d_call: .; clone_size: few; j_call: TRBJ2-2; cdr3_aa: CASSHHRDRTGELFF; cdr3_nt: TGCGCCAGCAGCCACCACAGGGATCGGACCGGGGAGCTGTTTTTT
v_call: TRBV19; d_call: TRBD2; clone_size: .; j_call: TRBJ2-1; cdr3_aa: CASSMLETSGRLDEQFF; cdr3_nt: TGTGCCAGTAGTATGTTGGAGACTAGCGGGAGGTTGGATGAGCAGTTCTTC
v_call: TRBV7-2; d_call: .; clone_size: .; j_call: TRBJ2-1; cdr3_aa: CASSLALSGGAEQFF; cdr3_nt: TGTGCCAGCAGCTTAGCGCTTTCGGGGGGCGCTGAGCAGTTCTTC
v_call: TRBV13; d_call: .; clone_size: .; j_call: TRBJ2-6; cdr3_aa: CASSLRASGANVLTF; cdr3_nt: TGTGCCAGCAGCTTGCGCGCATCTGGGGCCAACGTCCTGACTTTC
v_call: TRBV19; d_call: TRBD2; clone_size: .; j_call: TRBJ2-1; cdr3_aa: CASSISASGYNEQFF; cdr3_nt: TGTGCCAGTAGTATATCGGCTAGCGGATACAATGAGCAGTTCTTC
v_call: TRBV27; d_call: TRBD1; clone_size: .; j_call: TRBJ2-4; cdr3_aa: CASRPQGSGNIQYF; cdr3_nt: TGTGCCAGCAGACCACAGGGGTCGGGTAACATTCAGTACTTC
v_call: TRBV28; d_call: .; clone_size: .; j_call: TRBJ2-6; cdr3_aa: CASSFPGLGANVLTF; cdr3_nt: TGTGCCAGCAGTTTTCCAGGGTTAGGGGCCAACGTCCTGACTTTC
v_call: TRBV5-6; d_call: .; clone_size: .; j_call: TRBJ2-5; cdr3_aa: CASSFGSETQYF; cdr3_nt: TGTGCCAGCAGCTTCGGTTCTGAGACCCAGTACTTC
v_call: TRBV19; d_call: TRBD1; clone_size: .; j_call: TRBJ2-1; cdr3_aa: CASSIETGGGKQFF; cdr3_nt: TGTGCCAGTAGTATAGAAACAGGGGGCGGTAAGCAGTTCTTC
v_call: TRBV28; d_call: .; clone_size: .; j_call: TRBJ2-3; cdr3_aa: CASSYTGRGTDTQYF; cdr3_nt: TGTGCCAGCAGTTACACAGGGCGAGGGACAGATACGCAGTATTTT
v_call: TRBV9; d_call: .; clone_size: once; j_call: TRBJ2-1; cdr3_aa: CASSVSNGNPEQFF; cdr3_nt: TGTGCCAGCAGCGTGTCGAACGGGAATCCTGAGCAGTTCTTC
v_call: TRBV28; d_call: TRBD1; clone_size: once; j_call: TRBJ1-5; cdr3_aa: CASSQGGSQPQHF; cdr3_nt: TGTGCCAGCAGTCAAGGGGGCTCTCAGCCCCAGCATTTT
v_call: TRBV2; d_call: .; clone_size: .; j_call: TRBJ2-5; cdr3_aa: CASSSLRTQYF; cdr3_nt: TGTGCCAGCTCCTCCCTGCGGACCCAGTACTTC
v_call: TRBV19; d_call: TRBD2; clone_size: few; j_call: TRBJ2-7; cdr3_aa: CASSTSGRGASEQYF; cdr3_nt: TGTGCCAGTAGTACTAGCGGGAGAGGGGCCTCCGAGCAGTACTTC
v_call: TRBV7-9; d_call: .; clone_size: .; j_call: TRBJ1-1; cdr3_aa: CASSARGDTEAFF; cdr3_nt: TGTGCCAGCAGCGCCAGGGGAGACACTGAAGCTTTCTTT
v_call: TRBV7-2; d_call: .; clone_size: once; j_call: TRBJ2-7; cdr3_aa: CASSLGSRPGYEQYF; cdr3_nt: TGTGCCAGCAGCTTAGGAAGCAGGCCCGGCTACGAGCAGTACTTC
v_call: TRBV6-1; d_call: .; clone_size: .; j_call: TRBJ2-7; cdr3_aa: CASSEAAPFYEQYF; cdr3_nt: TGTGCCAGCAGTGAAGCGGCACCTTTCTACGAGCAGTACTTC
v_call: TRBV2; d_call: .; clone_size: .; j_call: TRBJ1-1; cdr3_aa: CASRFRENTEAFF; cdr3_nt: TGTGCCAGCAGATTCAGGGAGAACACTGAAGCTTTCTTT
v_call: TRBV28; d_call: TRBD2; clone_size: .; j_call: TRBJ2-4; cdr3_aa: CASSFSQRGGIPKNIQYF; cdr3_nt: TGTGCCAGCAGTTTTTCCCAGCGGGGGGGGATTCCCAAAAACATTCAGTACTTC
v_call: TRBV7-2; d_call: .; clone_size: .; j_call: TRBJ1-2; cdr3_aa: CASSLTRGNYGYTF; cdr3_nt: TGTGCCAGCAGCTTAACTCGGGGTAACTATGGCTACACCTTC
v_call: TRBV6-1; d_call: .; clone_size: few; j_call: TRBJ1-2; cdr3_aa: CASSEAGRGKGGYTF; cdr3_nt: TGTGCCAGCAGTGAAGCAGGCAGGGGTAAGGGCGGCTACACCTTC
v_call: TRBV4-3; d_call: .; clone_size: .; j_call: TRBJ1-3; cdr3_aa: CASSQERGNTIYF; cdr3_nt: TGCGCCAGCAGCCAAGAGAGGGGAAACACCATATATTTT
v_call: TRBV4-1; d_call: TRBD1; clone_size: .; j_call: TRBJ1-1; cdr3_aa: CASSHLQDRGGAAFF; cdr3_nt: TGCGCCAGCAGCCACCTACAGGACAGGGGGGGTGCGGCTTTCTTT
v_call: TRBV6-5; d_call: TRBD2; clone_size: .; j_call: TRBJ2-6; cdr3_aa: CASSLAGGANVLTF; cdr3_nt: TGTGCCAGCAGTCTAGCGGGAGGGGCCAACGTCCTGACTTTC
v_call: TRBV7-9; d_call: TRBD1; clone_size: .; j_call: TRBJ2-5; cdr3_aa: CASSGGTGGFKTQYF; cdr3_nt: TGTGCCAGCAGCGGCGGGACAGGGGGCTTTAAGACCCAGTACTTC
v_call: TRBV27; d_call: TRBD2; clone_size: few; j_call: TRBJ2-1; cdr3_aa: CASTRGLVDNEQFF; cdr3_nt: TGTGCCAGCACCCGGGGACTAGTCGACAATGAGCAGTTCTTC
v_call: TRBV2; d_call: TRBD1; clone_size: .; j_call: TRBJ1-5; cdr3_aa: CASSEYRGQGQPQHF; cdr3_nt: TGTGCCAGCAGTGAATACAGGGGGCAAGGTCAGCCCCAGCATTTT
v_call: TRBV12-3/TRBV12-4; d_call: .; clone_size: .; j_call: TRBJ2-1; cdr3_aa: CASSSTISAEQFF; cdr3_nt: TGTGCCAGCAGCTCCACTATTAGTGCTGAGCAGTTCTTC
v_call: TRBV6-4; d_call: .; clone_size: .; j_call: TRBJ1-2; cdr3_aa: CASSDSGRPQGYTF; cdr3_nt: TGTGCCAGCAGTGACTCGGGCAGGCCTCAGGGCTACACCTTC
v_call: TRBV18; d_call: .; clone_size: .; j_call: TRBJ2-5; cdr3_aa: CASSPPGLQETQYF; cdr3_nt: TGTGCCAGCTCACCGCCGGGACTCCAAGAGACCCAGTACTTC
v_call: TRBV20-1; d_call: .; clone_size: .; j_call: TRBJ1-2; cdr3_aa: CSARGHYGYTF; cdr3_nt: TGCAGTGCTAGGGGGCACTATGGCTACACCTTC
v_call: TRBV4-1; d_call: .; clone_size: .; j_call: TRBJ2-5; cdr3_aa: CASSQGNSPETQYF; cdr3_nt: TGCGCCAGCAGCCAAGGGAATAGCCCAGAGACCCAGTACTTC
v_call: TRBV11-3; d_call: .; clone_size: once; j_call: TRBJ2-1; cdr3_aa: CASSTRGESAGHEQFF; cdr3_nt: TGTGCCAGCAGCACCCGTGGCGAATCGGCGGGCCATGAGCAGTTCTTC
v_call: TRBV11-3; d_call: .; clone_size: .; j_call: TRBJ1-1; cdr3_aa: CASSLSGFMNTEAFF; cdr3_nt: TGTGCCAGCAGCCTGTCGGGTTTTATGAACACTGAAGCTTTCTTT
v_call: TRBV2; d_call: TRBD1; clone_size: once; j_call: TRBJ1-5; cdr3_aa: CASSGTGNQPQHF; cdr3_nt: TGTGCCAGCAGTGGGACAGGGAATCAGCCCCAGCATTTT
v_call: TRBV3-1/TRBV3-2; d_call: .; clone_size: once; j_call: TRBJ1-6; cdr3_aa: CASSLGSYNSPLHF; cdr3_nt: TGTGCCAGCAGCCTCGGCTCCTATAATTCACCCCTCCACTTT
v_call: TRBV30; d_call: TRBD1; clone_size: .; j_call: TRBJ1-1; cdr3_aa: CAWSRTGVTEAFF; cdr3_nt: TGTGCCTGGAGTAGAACAGGGGTTACTGAAGCTTTCTTT
v_call: TRBV2; d_call: .; clone_size: .; j_call: TRBJ2-7; cdr3_aa: CASKVGLGGNEQYF; cdr3_nt: TGTGCCAGCAAAGTGGGACTAGGGGGCAACGAGCAGTACTTC
v_call: TRBV4-1; d_call: TRBD1; clone_size: .; j_call: TRBJ2-1; cdr3_aa: CASSRPGQGAGNEQFF; cdr3_nt: TGCGCCAGCAGCCGCCCGGGACAGGGGGCGGGCAATGAGCAGTTCTTC
v_call: TRBV7-8; d_call: .; clone_size: .; j_call: TRBJ2-5; cdr3_aa: CASSLGGRQETQYF; cdr3_nt: TGTGCCAGCAGCTTAGGTGGCCGCCAAGAGACCCAGTACTTC
v_call: TRBV7-9; d_call: .; clone_size: .; j_call: TRBJ2-1; cdr3_aa: CASRPGSGPSSYNEQFF; cdr3_nt: TGTGCCAGCAGACCCGGTTCAGGTCCGAGCTCCTACAATGAGCAGTTCTTC
v_call: TRBV28; d_call: .; clone_size: .; j_call: TRBJ1-5; cdr3_aa: CASSFSGQPQHF; cdr3_nt: TGTGCCAGCAGTTTCAGTGGTCAGCCCCAGCATTTT
v_call: TRBV24-1; d_call: TRBD2; clone_size: .; j_call: TRBJ2-3; cdr3_aa: CATSEPRGAGVGTDTQYF; cdr3_nt: TGTGCCACCAGTGAACCCCGAGGGGCGGGAGTCGGTACAGATACGCAGTATTTT
v_call: TRBV5-1; d_call: TRBD2; clone_size: .; j_call: TRBJ2-2; cdr3_aa: CASSLETSVTTGELFF; cdr3_nt: TGCGCCAGCAGCTTGGAAACTAGCGTTACTACCGGGGAGCTGTTTTTT
v_call: TRBV7-3; d_call: TRBD2; clone_size: .; j_call: TRBJ2-2; cdr3_aa: CASTTWGGVIQNTGELFF; cdr3_nt: TGTGCCAGCACCACATGGGGGGGAGTGATTCAGAACACCGGGGAGCTGTTTTTT